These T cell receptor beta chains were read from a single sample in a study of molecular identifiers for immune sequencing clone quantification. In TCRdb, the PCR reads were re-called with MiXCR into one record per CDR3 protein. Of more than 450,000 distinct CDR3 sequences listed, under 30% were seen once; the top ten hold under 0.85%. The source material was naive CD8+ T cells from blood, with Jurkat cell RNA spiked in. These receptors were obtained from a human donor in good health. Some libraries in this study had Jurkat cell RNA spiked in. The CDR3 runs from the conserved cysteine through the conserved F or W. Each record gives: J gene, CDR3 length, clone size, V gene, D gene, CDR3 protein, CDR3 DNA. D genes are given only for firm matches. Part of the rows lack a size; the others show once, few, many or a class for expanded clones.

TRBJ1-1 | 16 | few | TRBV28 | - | CASSSFRGWGNTEAFF | TGTGCCAGCAGTTCCTTCAGGGGCTGGGGGAACACTGAAGCTTTCTTT
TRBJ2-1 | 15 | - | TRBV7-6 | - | CASSFMREGGNEQFF | TGTGCCAGCAGCTTTATGCGGGAAGGGGGGAATGAGCAGTTCTTC
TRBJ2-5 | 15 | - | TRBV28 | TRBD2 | CALGRGAGLEETQYF | TGTGCCCTCGGGAGGGGGGCAGGGTTAGAGGAGACCCAGTACTTC
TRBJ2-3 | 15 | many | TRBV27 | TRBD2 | CASSTIAGAPDTQYF | TGTGCCAGCAGTACCATAGCGGGGGCCCCAGATACGCAGTATTTT
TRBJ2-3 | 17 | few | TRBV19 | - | CASSIYSSREYTDTQYF | TGTGCCAGTAGTATATACAGCTCGAGGGAGTATACAGATACGCAGTATTTT
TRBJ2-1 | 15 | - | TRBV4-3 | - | CASSQDQNPAYEQFF | TGCGCCAGCAGCCAAGATCAGAACCCTGCATACGAGCAGTTCTTC
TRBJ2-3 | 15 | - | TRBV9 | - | CASSVEQAYTDTQYF | TGTGCCAGCAGCGTAGAGCAGGCCTACACAGATACGCAGTATTTT
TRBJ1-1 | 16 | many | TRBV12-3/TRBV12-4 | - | CASSWGSGRSYTEAFF | TGTGCCAGCAGTTGGGGGTCCGGGAGATCATACACTGAAGCTTTCTTT
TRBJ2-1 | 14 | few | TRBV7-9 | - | CASSFGTSYNEQFF | TGTGCCAGCAGCTTTGGGACATCTTACAATGAGCAGTTCTTC
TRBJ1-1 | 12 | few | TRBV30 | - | CAWSVGFPGAFF | TGTGCCTGGAGTGTAGGCTTTCCGGGAGCTTTCTTT
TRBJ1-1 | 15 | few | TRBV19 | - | CASKPREYLNTEAFF | TGTGCCAGTAAGCCACGCGAATACTTGAACACTGAAGCTTTCTTT
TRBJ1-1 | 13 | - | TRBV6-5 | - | CASSYSIGGQAFF | TGTGCCAGCAGTTACTCGATAGGGGGACAAGCTTTCTTT
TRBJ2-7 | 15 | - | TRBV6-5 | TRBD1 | CASSTPGQVTYEQYF | TGTGCCAGCAGTACTCCGGGACAGGTCACCTACGAGCAGTACTTC
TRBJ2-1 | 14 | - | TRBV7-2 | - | CASSLDGALDEQFF | TGTGCCAGCAGCTTAGATGGGGCGTTGGATGAGCAGTTCTTC
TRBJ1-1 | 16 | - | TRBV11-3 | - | CASSQSTGRGGTEAFF | TGTGCCAGCAGCCAGTCGACAGGCCGCGGGGGAACTGAAGCTTTCTTT
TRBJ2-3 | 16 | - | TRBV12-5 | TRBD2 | CASGLLLAGKTDTQYF | TGTGCTAGTGGTTTGTTACTAGCGGGGAAGACAGATACGCAGTATTTT
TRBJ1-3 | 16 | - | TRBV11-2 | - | CASSLVEGLSGNTIYF | TGTGCCAGCAGCTTAGTAGAGGGGCTCTCTGGAAACACCATATATTTT
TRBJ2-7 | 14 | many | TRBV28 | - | CASCAYRSTYEQYF | TGTGCCAGCTGTGCCTACAGGAGTACCTACGAGCAGTACTTC
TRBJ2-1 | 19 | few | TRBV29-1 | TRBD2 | CSAEGLAGAGVSSYNEQFF | TGCAGCGCAGAAGGACTAGCGGGAGCCGGAGTTAGCTCCTACAATGAGCAGTTCTTC
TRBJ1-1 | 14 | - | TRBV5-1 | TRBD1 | CASSVETGPSEAFF | TGCGCCAGCAGCGTTGAGACAGGGCCTTCTGAAGCTTTCTTT
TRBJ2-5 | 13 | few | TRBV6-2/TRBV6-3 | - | CASRELNQETQYF | TGTGCCAGCAGGGAGCTTAACCAAGAGACCCAGTACTTC
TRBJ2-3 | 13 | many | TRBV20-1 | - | CSAPLWDTDTQYF | TGCAGTGCCCCCCTCTGGGACACAGATACGCAGTATTTT
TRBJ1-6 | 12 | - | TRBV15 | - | CATSASGVPLHF | TGTGCCACCAGCGCGTCTGGGGTGCCCCTCCACTTT
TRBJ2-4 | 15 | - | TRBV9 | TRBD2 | CASGPGGGSKNIQYF | TGTGCCAGCGGCCCGGGCGGGGGTTCCAAAAACATTCAGTACTTC
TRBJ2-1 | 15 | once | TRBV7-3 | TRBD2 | CASSSSTSGFNEQFF | TGTGCCAGCAGCTCGTCGACTAGCGGATTCAATGAGCAGTTCTTC
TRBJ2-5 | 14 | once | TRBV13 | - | CASRRTAPQETQYF | TGTGCCAGCAGGCGGACAGCCCCCCAAGAGACCCAGTACTTC
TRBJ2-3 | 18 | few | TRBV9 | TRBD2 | CASSPHGGLAGLGDTQYF | TGTGCCAGCAGCCCCCACGGAGGACTAGCGGGGTTGGGAGATACGCAGTATTTT
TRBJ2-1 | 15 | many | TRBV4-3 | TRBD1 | CASSQTQGAYNEQFF | TGCGCCAGCAGCCAAACACAGGGGGCCTACAATGAGCAGTTCTTC
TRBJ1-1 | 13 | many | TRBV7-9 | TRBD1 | CASSLQGATEAFF | TGTGCCAGCAGCTTACAGGGGGCGACGGAAGCTTTCTTT
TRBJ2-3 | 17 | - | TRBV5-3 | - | CASSQNLLTARTDTQYF | TGTGCCAGCAGCCAAAACCTACTGACAGCTCGCACAGATACGCAGTATTTT
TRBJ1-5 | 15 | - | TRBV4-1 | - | CASSPQGSASQPQHF | TGCGCCAGCAGCCCTCAGGGGTCGGCCAGTCAGCCCCAGCATTTT
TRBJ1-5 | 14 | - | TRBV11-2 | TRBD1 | CASKRTGVNQPQHF | TGTGCCAGCAAGAGGACAGGGGTCAATCAGCCCCAGCATTTT
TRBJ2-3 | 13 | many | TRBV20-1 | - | CSAPERGTDTQYF | TGCAGTGCTCCCGAGAGGGGCACAGATACGCAGTATTTT
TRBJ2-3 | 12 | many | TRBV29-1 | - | CSGGGTSDTQYF | TGCAGCGGGGGCGGGACCTCGGATACGCAGTATTTT
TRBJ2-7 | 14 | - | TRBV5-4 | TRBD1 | CASGPGQGAFEQYF | TGTGCCAGCGGCCCGGGACAGGGGGCATTCGAGCAGTACTTC
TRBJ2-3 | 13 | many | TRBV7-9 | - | CASSPSGTDTQYF | TGTGCCAGCAGTCCTAGCGGCACAGATACGCAGTATTTT
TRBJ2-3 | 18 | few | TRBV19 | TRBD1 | CASSPQTGRVWGTDTQYF | TGTGCCAGTAGTCCCCAGACAGGGAGAGTCTGGGGCACAGATACGCAGTATTTT
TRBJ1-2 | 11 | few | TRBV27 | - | CASRGGLGYTF | TGTGCCAGCAGAGGGGGATTGGGCTACACCTTC
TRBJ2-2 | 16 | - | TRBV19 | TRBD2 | CACSILLAENTGELFF | TGTGCCTGTAGTATTCTACTAGCGGAGAACACCGGGGAGCTGTTTTTT
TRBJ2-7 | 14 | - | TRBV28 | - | CASSSVNSNYEQYF | TGTGCCAGCAGTTCCGTGAACAGTAACTACGAGCAGTACTTC